This passage covers 23 T cell receptor beta chains from one sample sequenced in a study of shared clonotypes between healthy human individuals. This table comes from immunoSEQ multiplex PCR, and its TCRdb copy is limited to in-frame clones, with some not included. The table lists 700,000 or so clones, about 78% of them singletons. Sequencing was performed on memory CD4+ T cells sorted from blood. Stated subset: CD45RA-negative fraction. These receptors came from a woman in her thirties in good health.

The genes are TRBV9 and TRBJ2-3, with D maybe TRBD1 (6 bases). CDR3 length: 15 residues. Germline CDR1 reads SGDLS; CDR2 reads YYNGEE. Trimming removed 7 bases at V and 1 base at J, with 16 bases between. CDR3 in DNA: TGTGCCAGCGGTCCTGGGGGCGCCGGCACAGATACGCAGTATTTT. Protein product: CASGPGGAGTDTQYF.

In nucleotides, the CDR3 is TGTGCCAGCAGTGACCTTTTGCTAGCGGGCCACTACGAGCAGTACTTC. It translates to CASSDLLLAGHYEQYF. V usage is TRBV6-4 and J usage is TRBJ2-7; TRBD2 matches 8 bases. Germline assignment: CDR1 MRHNA and CDR2 SNTAGT. CDR3 length equals 16 residues. The J segment lost 3 bases and the V segment lost 2 bases, leaving 9 bases of the junction unmatched.

This clone was seen a few times. The genes are TRBV5-1 and TRBJ2-7, with D perhaps matching TRBD1 (5 bases). V lost 0 bases and J 4 bases, leaving 11 bases between the germline ends. Germline V gene sequence: CDR1 SGHRS, CDR2 YFSETQ. CDR3 length: 14 residues. The CDR3 loop reads CASSLGQGYYEQYF. The CDR3 nucleotides are TGCGCCAGCAGCTTGGGGCAGGGTTATTACGAGCAGTACTTC. Looking up the rest from reference TRBV5-1 and TRBJ2-7 gives the full variable domain: KAGVTQTPRYLIKTRGQQVTLSCSPISGHRSVSWYQQTPGQGLQFLFEYFSETQRNKGNFPGRFSGRQFSNSRSEMNVSTLELGDSALYLCASSLGQGYYEQYFGPGTRLTVT.

V gene TRBV7-8 combines with J gene TRBJ2-7; TRBD2 matches 9 bases. The CDR3 has 14 residues. Germline-derived CDR1 and CDR2 are SGHVS and FQNEAQ. With V trimmed by 7 bases and J by 4 bases, 8 bases remained unmatched. CDR3 DNA: TGTGCCAGCACCGGGCGGGAGGGTTCATACGAGCAGTACTTC. Translation: CASTGREGSYEQYF.

The chain joins TRBV28 to TRBJ1-2; TRBD1 matches 10 bases. CDR1 is MDHEN, CDR2 SYDVKM, per germline. This CDR3 is 16 amino acids long. With 5 bases clipped from V and 1 base from J, the junction kept 7 bases outside the gene matches. The CDR3 DNA reads as TGTGCCAGCAGTCAACATCGGACAGGGGGTAACTATGGCTACACCTTC. Its protein is CASSQHRTGGNYGYTF.

This clone was recorded only once. This chain links TRBV28 with TRBJ2-7, with D hard to call. Trimming took off 6 bases at V and 1 base at J, with 7 bases between the two ends. The CDR3 loop spans 12 amino acids. Germline V CDR1 and CDR2: MDHEN, SYDVKM. The CDR3 sequence: CASRRQSYEQYF. Here the CDR3 DNA reads TGTGCCAGCAGGCGGCAATCCTACGAGCAGTACTTC.

The chain combines TRBV5-4 with TRBJ1-2; D uncertain. V dropped 3 bases and J dropped 2 bases, with 8 bases sitting between them. CDR1 is SGHNT, CDR2 YYREEE, per germline (reference sequence). This CDR3 is built from 13 residues. CDR3 region: CASSSQRNYGYTF. The CDR3 DNA sequence: TGTGCCAGCAGCTCCCAGCGGAACTATGGCTACACCTTC.

This clone came up a few times. The V gene is TRBV5-1, the J gene TRBJ2-1; D gene uncertain. The germline V gene has CDR1 SGHRS and CDR2 YFSETQ. Trimming left V 0 bases short and J 4 bases short, with 8 bases between. The CDR3 runs 14 residues. In nucleotides, the CDR3 is TGCGCCAGCAGCTTGGGCGGAGATTACAATGAGCAGTTCTTC. Amino acids: CASSLGGDYNEQFF.

This chain joins TRBV5-1 and TRBJ2-2, with D perhaps TRBD1 (5 bases). CDR3 length equals 15 residues. The germline V and J ends were trimmed by 0 bases and 6 bases, with 12 bases remaining between them. The germline CDR1 and CDR2 sequences are SGHRS and YFSETQ. CDR3 nucleotide sequence: TGCGCCAGCAGCTTGGTCGACAGTATGTCCGGGGAGCTGTTTTTT. Translating it yields CASSLVDSMSGELFF. The full variable domain, with the rest looked up from reference TRBV5-1 and TRBJ2-2, is KAGVTQTPRYLIKTRGQQVTLSCSPISGHRSVSWYQQTPGQGLQFLFEYFSETQRNKGNFPGRFSGRQFSNSRSEMNVSTLELGDSALYLCASSLVDSMSGELFFGEGSRLTVL.

A single count supports this clone. The CDR3 coding sequence is TGCGCCAGCAGCCAAGGTGGGAGAGAAAGAGTTGAAGCTTTCTTT. Its protein product is CASSQGGRERVEAFF. The chain joins TRBV4-1 to TRBJ1-1, with D uncertain. Looked up from germline, CDR1 is MGHRA and CDR2 is YSYEKL. V was shortened by 1 base and J by 7 bases, with 16 bases between the two germline ends. The CDR3 consists of 15 residues.

V usage is TRBV7-6 and J usage is TRBJ1-1, with TRBD1 identical over 7 bases. V shed 5 bases, J shed 11 bases, and the junction held 23 bases outside the gene matches. The CDR3 covers 17 residues. CDR1 and CDR2 (germline): SGHVS, FNYEAQ. DNA for the CDR3: TGTGCCAGCAGCCCCCTTTTGTTCGTGGGGGGACAGTCGACGGCTTTCTTT. It is translated as CASSPLLFVGGQSTAFF.

The genes are TRBV7-2 and TRBJ2-1; 12 bases line up with TRBD2. CDR3 length equals 15 residues. V shed 1 base, J shed 10 bases, and the junction held 5 bases outside the gene matches. The germline V gene has CDR1 SGHTA and CDR2 FQGNSA. The CDR3 nucleotides are TGTGCCAGCAGCTTAGTTCTAGCGGGAGGGGAGGAGCAGTTCTTC. Its protein product is CASSLVLAGGEEQFF.

The chain employs TRBV30 and TRBJ2-1; 10 positions match TRBD2. The V gene end was trimmed by 1 base and the J gene end by 5 bases; junction bases not matched to a gene: 5. Germline-derived CDR1 and CDR2 are GTSNPN and SVGIG (reference sequence). CDR3 length equals 15 residues. The CDR3 here is CAWSAGTSVNNEQFF. CDR3 coding DNA: TGTGCCTGGAGTGCCGGGACTAGCGTGAACAATGAGCAGTTCTTC.

This clone was recorded once. CDR3 protein: CASSPNRALGQYF. The CDR3 DNA is TGTGCCAGCAGCCCCAACAGGGCTCTGGGGCAGTACTTC. The chain uses TRBV28 and TRBJ2-7; a possible D gene is TRBD1 (6 bases). The germline gives CDR1 MDHEN, CDR2 SYDVKM. With 6 bases removed from V and 9 bases from J, the gap between germline ends came to 18 bases. The CDR3 is 13 residues long.

The rearrangement joins TRBV10-2 to TRBJ2-7; D perhaps matches TRBD1 (5 bases). The CDR3 extends over 13 amino acids. Germline V CDR1 and CDR2: WSHSY, SAAADI. The V and J ends lost 4 bases and 7 bases respectively, with 14 bases between them. This CDR3 is CASSGTGAFEQYF. For the CDR3, the DNA is TGCGCCAGCAGTGGAACAGGCGCCTTTGAGCAGTACTTC.

This clone occurred once. This rearrangement joins TRBV25-1 to TRBJ1-4, with 9 nucleotides matching TRBD1. After removal of 3 bases from V and 4 bases from J, the junction contained 6 bases not matched to a gene. The CDR3 has 16 amino acids. CDR1 MGHDK and CDR2 SYGVNS come from the germline V gene. CDR3 coding DNA: TGTGCCAGCAGTGACCCGGGACAGGGTAATAATGAAAAACTGTTTTTT. As protein: CASSDPGQGNNEKLFF. Variable domain in full (rest from reference TRBV25-1 and TRBJ1-4): EADIYQTPRYLVIGTGKKITLECSQTMGHDKMYWYQQDPGMELHLIHYSYGVNSTEKGDLSSESTVSRIRTEHFPLTLESARPSHTSQYLCASSDPGQGNNEKLFFGSGTQLSVL.

The chain carries TRBV28 and TRBJ2-3, with no clear D. Trimming shortened V by 2 bases and J by 2 bases, and 8 bases separated the two germline ends. The CDR3 loop spans 14 amino acids. Germline CDR1 reads MDHEN; CDR2 reads SYDVKM. The CDR3 sequence: CASSLATFTDTQYF. The CDR3 nucleotides are TGTGCCAGCAGTTTAGCTACCTTCACAGATACGCAGTATTTT.

The DNA for the CDR3 is TGTGCCAGCAGTGAACGGGCGGGAGCAAGCGAGCAGTACTTC. Protein: CASSERAGASEQYF. The V gene is TRBV6-4, the J gene TRBJ2-7; 7 bases fit TRBD2. The V gene end was trimmed by 3 bases and the J gene end by 6 bases; junction bases not matched to a gene: 8. This CDR3 comprises 14 residues. Germline lookup yields CDR1 MRHNA and CDR2 SNTAGT.

The genes are TRBV18 and TRBJ2-7, with 7 bases that match TRBD1. The CDR3 is 15 amino acids. Germline V gene data show CDR1 as KGHSH and CDR2 as LQKENI. With 3 bases clipped from V and 5 bases from J, the junction kept 10 bases outside the gene matches. This CDR3 reads CASSPNRDSWDEQYF. The CDR3 DNA follows: TGTGCCAGCTCACCCAACCGGGACAGTTGGGACGAGCAGTACTTC. Variable domain in full (rest from reference TRBV18 and TRBJ2-7): NAGVMQNPRHLVRRRGQEARLRCSPMKGHSHVYWYRQLPEEGLKFMVYLQKENIIDESGMPKERFSAEFPKEGPSILRIQQVVRGDSAAYFCASSPNRDSWDEQYFGPGTRLTVT.

The chain uses TRBV16 and TRBJ2-6, with D hard to call. CDR1 and CDR2 (germline): KGHSY, FQNENV. Trimming cost V 4 bases and J 0 bases, with 4 bases left between them. The CDR3 runs to 14 residues. As DNA, the CDR3 is TGTGCCAGCAGCCTTGTCTCTGGGGCCAACGTCCTGACTTTC. It codes for CASSLVSGANVLTF.

The chain joins TRBV5-8 to TRBJ1-5; D might be TRBD1 (6 bases). Deletions cut 4 bases from V and 4 bases from J, with 21 bases between. The V gene's germline CDR1 is SGHTS and CDR2 YDEGEE. CDR3 length equals 17 residues. CDR3 loop: CASSPIGGRVVNQPQHF. In DNA, the CDR3 is TGTGCCAGCAGCCCCATTGGGGGGCGCGTTGTAAATCAGCCCCAGCATTTT.

The chain carries TRBV5-1 and TRBJ2-3; D is perhaps TRBD1 (5 bases). With 0 bases removed from V and 2 bases from J, the gap between germline ends came to 13 bases. Germline V CDR1 and CDR2: SGHRS, YFSETQ. The CDR3 consists of 16 residues. Here the CDR3 DNA reads TGCGCCAGCAGCTTGGTGGGGCGCCCCGACACAGATACGCAGTATTTT. Encoded protein: CASSLVGRPDTDTQYF.

In this sample, this clone turned up many times. This chain connects TRBV6-1 to TRBJ2-3, with 7 bases that match TRBD1. The CDR3 totals 15 residues. V lost 4 bases, J lost 0 bases, and 4 bases stayed unmatched. Germline CDR1 is MNHNS and CDR2 is SASEGT. The CDR3: CASSGGTESTDTQYF. DNA of the CDR3: TGTGCCAGCAGTGGTGGGACAGAGAGCACAGATACGCAGTATTTT.